This T cell receptor beta chain derives from a study of CD8+ T cells in alopecia areata. Regarding the study as a whole: Clonality in lesional scalp, especially alopecia totalis/universalis, exceeded that of normal scalp.

Regarding treatment: oral pan-JAK inhibitor, 5-10 mg twice daily. The sequencing template was cDNA reverse transcribed from extracted RNA. Measured with immunoSEQ multiplex PCR; TCRdb has only the in-frame clones, and not every one. The table lists fewer than 110,000 clones, under 90% of them singletons, with 11% in the top ten. The CDR3 consists of 15 residues. V trimming: 0 bases; J trimming: 5 bases; junction bases outside the gene matches: 3. CDR1 and CDR2 from the germline V gene are SGDLS and YYNGEE. Note on this clone: Its target is not known.

The sample was CD8+ T cells sorted from blood, taken between weeks 30 and 35, from a patient treated with tofacitinib. The V and J genes are TRBV9 and TRBJ2-1; 9 bases fit TRBD2. The clonotype originates from a human donor with alopecia areata. As DNA, the CDR3 is TGTGCCAGCAGCGTAGGGTCTAGCGGGAACAATGAGCAGTTCTTC. Its translation: CASSVGSSGNNEQFF.